This TCR beta chain was profiled in a study of control samples from healthy donors and cancer patients. Method: immunoSEQ multiplex PCR; TCRdb's copy keeps in-frame clones and lacks some. The sample consists of 85,000 to 100,000 clones, over 90% of them appearing once. Trimming took 4 bases from V and 0 from J, leaving 7 bases between them. Per germline, CDR1 MRHNA and CDR2 SNTAGT. The CDR3 contains 14 residues. The sample was blood. The TCR sequence derives from a man aged 18 to 30 in good health. The genes are TRBV6-4 and TRBJ1-3; D is uncertain. The CDR3 here is CASSVSSSGNTIYF. CDR3 nucleotide sequence: TGTGCCAGCAGTGTTTCTTCCTCTGGAAACACCATATATTTT.